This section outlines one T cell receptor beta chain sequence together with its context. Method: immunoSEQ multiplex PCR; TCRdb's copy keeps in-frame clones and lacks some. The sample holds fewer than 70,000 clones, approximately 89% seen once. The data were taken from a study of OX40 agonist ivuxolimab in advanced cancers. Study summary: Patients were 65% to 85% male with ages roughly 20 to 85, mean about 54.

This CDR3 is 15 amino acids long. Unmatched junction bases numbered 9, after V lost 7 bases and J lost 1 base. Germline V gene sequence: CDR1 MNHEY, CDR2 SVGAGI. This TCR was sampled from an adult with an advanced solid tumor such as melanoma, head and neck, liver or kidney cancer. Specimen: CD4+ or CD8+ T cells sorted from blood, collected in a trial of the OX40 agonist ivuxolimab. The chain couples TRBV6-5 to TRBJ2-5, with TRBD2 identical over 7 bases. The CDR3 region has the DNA TGTGCCAGCAAAAAAGCGGGGAGACTCCAAGAGACCCAGTACTTC. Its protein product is CASKKAGRLQETQYF.